Each of the 26 T cell receptor beta chains below was sequenced from the same sample in a study of memory B cells and T cells in multiple sclerosis (dated by TCRdb to the late 2010s). The receptor library was made with the immunoSEQ multiplex PCR assay. Drawn from immuneACCESS, this table holds only the in-frame rearrangements with V and J called that TCRdb kept. Clones are partly lost; checked studies trace under half to an unresolved V gene and leave the rest unexplained. A total of about 42,000 clones appear in this sample, roughly 87% of them only once. Clones ranked in the top ten supply more than 0.95% of the sample. After stimulus-free culture of CFSE-labeled PBMCs, the autoproliferating (CFSEdim) and non-proliferating (CFSEhi) T cell fractions were sequenced separately. Altogether, roughly 5x10^7 CFSE-labeled PBMCs were kept in culture for more than 6 days with no stimulus, after which the replicate wells were combined.

Their target antigens are unknown. Material for sequencing was PBMCs from blood kept in culture. These receptor sequences come from a human donor with multiple sclerosis.

The V gene is TRBV27, the J gene TRBJ2-7; 9 bases line up with TRBD1. In germline, CDR1 is MNHEY, CDR2 SMNVEV (reference sequence). This CDR3 comprises 16 residues. J gave up 4 bases and V 5 bases, and 12 bases lay outside the gene matches. CDR3 in DNA: TGTGCCAGCAGTCCCCGGGGCGACAGGGGGAGGTACGAGCAGTACTTC. It translates to CASSPRGDRGRYEQYF.

This chain links TRBV5-1 with TRBJ1-6; 9 bases are shared with TRBD1. The CDR3 runs 15 residues. Trimming at V came to 4 bases and at J to 10 bases, leaving 9 bases not matched to a gene. Germline V lookup: CDR1 SGHRS, CDR2 YFSETQ. CDR3 coding DNA: TGCGCCAGCAGCCCCGGGACAGGGAGAATGTCACCCCTCCACTTT. The encoded protein is CASSPGTGRMSPLHF. Supplemented by reference TRBV5-1 and TRBJ1-6, the full variable domain reads KAGVTQTPRYLIKTRGQQVTLSCSPISGHRSVSWYQQTPGQGLQFLFEYFSETQRNKGNFPGRFSGRQFSNSRSEMNVSTLELGDSALYLCASSPGTGRMSPLHFGNGTRLTVT.

This clone was observed a handful of times. An end of the junction does not agree with germline; a read error may underlie this. The CDR3 loop reads CASSEDGSDTEAFF. DNA for the CDR3: TGTGCCAGCAGCGAAGATGGCAGTGACACTGAAGCTTTCTTT. The gene calls are TRBV14 and TRBJ1-1; D uncertain. The germline V gene has CDR1 SGHDN and CDR2 FVKESK. This CDR3 has 14 residues. The full variable domain, completed using reference TRBV14 and TRBJ1-1, is EAGVTQFPSHSVIEKGQTVTLRCDPISGHDNLYWYRRVMGKEIKFLLHFVKESKQDESGMPNNRFLAERTGGTYSTLKVQPAELEDSGVYFCASSEDGSDTEAFFGQGTRLTVV.

The chain links TRBV9 to TRBJ1-2; D gene uncertain. The CDR3 covers 16 residues. The V and J ends lost 3 bases and 5 bases respectively, with 20 bases between them. Germline V gives CDR1 SGDLS, CDR2 YYNGEE. Written as DNA, the CDR3 is TGTGCCAGCAGCGCCGCGACCGGCCGGCTGGCGTATGGCTACACCTTC. It codes for CASSAATGRLAYGYTF.

The chain links TRBV2 to TRBJ2-1; 14 bases are shared with TRBD2. CDR1 is SNHLY, CDR2 FYNNEI, per germline. The CDR3 covers 15 residues. With 6 bases clipped from V and 7 bases from J, the junction kept 5 bases outside the gene matches. The CDR3 sequence: CASSAGTSGGNEQFF. The CDR3 DNA is TGTGCCAGCAGCGCCGGGACTAGCGGGGGTAATGAGCAGTTCTTC.

This chain joins TRBV27 and TRBJ1-1, with 11 bases matching TRBD1. CDR3 length equals 16 residues. CDR1 is MNHEY and CDR2 is SMNVEV in the germline V gene (reference sequence). The V segment lost 5 bases and the J segment 5 bases; nucleotides outside the gene matches: 10. The CDR3 region has the DNA TGTGCCAGCAGTGATCTTTGGGACAGGGGGGGAACTGAAGCTTTCTTT. Amino acids: CASSDLWDRGGTEAFF.

In this sample, this clone turned up a few times. This chain joins TRBV7-9 and TRBJ1-6; a weak D match, TRBD1 (6 bases). Between the trimmed V and J ends, which lost 6 bases and 7 bases, there was a span of 13 bases. This CDR3 is built from 14 residues. In germline, CDR1 is SEHNR, CDR2 FQNEAQ (reference sequence). The CDR3 is CASSPWTANSPLHF. CDR3 nucleotides: TGTGCCAGCAGTCCGTGGACAGCGAATTCACCCCTCCACTTT.

Notes on this clone: One junction end does not reproduce the germline sequence, and a read error may be involved. This chain connects TRBV5-4 to TRBJ1-2, with TRBD1 identical over 7 bases. This CDR3 contains 15 residues. Germline CDR1 reads SGHNT; CDR2 reads YYREEE (reference sequence). The CDR3 region has the DNA TGCGCCAGCAGCCAATGGGGCCGGCAGGGGGGTGACTACACCTTC. Translated: CASSQWGRQGGDYTF.

The V call is TRBV19, the J call TRBJ1-5, with D hard to call. CDR1 and CDR2 (germline): LNHDA, SQIVND (reference sequence). Trimming pared 3 bases from V and 0 bases from J, leaving 15 bases between. This CDR3 has 17 residues. The CDR3 DNA sequence: TGTGCCAGTAGTATTGGCCCAGGTGTAAATAGCAATCAGCCCCAGCATTTT. Translating gives CASSIGPGVNSNQPQHF.

CDR3 DNA: TGTGCCAGCAGTGTCAGGGGTGAGGCCCAGCATTTT. Amino acid sequence: CASSVRGEAQHF. The chain carries TRBV27 and TRBJ1-5; D may be TRBD1 (6 bases). Trimming removed 5 bases from V and 11 bases from J, with 13 bases in between. The CDR3 loop spans 12 amino acids. Germline V gene sequence: CDR1 MNHEY, CDR2 SMNVEV (reference sequence).

This clone was counted a single time. V gene TRBV30 combines with J gene TRBJ2-4; D gene unclear. CDR1 is GTSNPN and CDR2 is SVGIG in the germline V gene (reference sequence). There are 13 residues in the CDR3. V was clipped by 2 bases and J by 7 bases, with 12 bases between them. The CDR3 DNA sequence: TGTGCCTGGAGTAATGGGGTGTCGAACATTCAGTACTTC. It codes for CAWSNGVSNIQYF. Supplemented by reference TRBV30 and TRBJ2-4, the full variable domain reads SQTIHQWPATLVQPVGSPLSLECTVEGTSNPNLYWYRQAAGRGLQLLFYSVGIGQISSEVPQNLSASRPQDRQFILSSKKLLLSDSGFYLCAWSNGVSNIQYFGAGTRLSVL.

The chain has TRBV2 and TRBJ2-5; 8 bases line up with TRBD1. The trim removed 4 bases at V and 5 bases at J, leaving 0 bases unmatched. The CDR3 length is 12 residues. Germline loops: CDR1 SNHLY, CDR2 FYNNEI. Written as DNA, the CDR3 is TGTGCCAGCAGTGGGACAGGGGAGACCCAGTACTTC. Translation: CASSGTGETQYF.

Here the CDR3 DNA reads TGTGCCAGCAGTTTTCGGGGGCCTGGCTACACCTTC. Translating it yields CASSFRGPGYTF. V gene TRBV28 combines with J gene TRBJ1-2, with D possibly being TRBD1 (6 bases). The V gene's germline CDR1 is MDHEN and CDR2 SYDVKM. The length of the CDR3 is 12 residues. The V and J ends lost 3 bases and 7 bases respectively, with 9 bases between them.

The CDR3: CASRYGNTEAFF. CDR3 DNA sequence: TGTGCCAGCAGGTACGGGAACACTGAAGCTTTCTTT. The chain has TRBV2 and TRBJ1-1; no clear D gene. V was cut by 6 bases and J by 1 base, with 6 bases left in between. Germline CDR1 is SNHLY and CDR2 is FYNNEI. The CDR3 contains 12 residues.

The chain is built from TRBV27 and TRBJ2-7; weak D call: TRBD2 (6 bases). Germline V CDR1 and CDR2: MNHEY, SMNVEV (reference sequence). The CDR3 covers 15 residues. Deletions cut 3 bases from V and 0 bases from J, with 12 bases between. CDR3 DNA: TGTGCCAGCAGTTTGGATCCAGCGGGCTCCTACGAGCAGTACTTC. Its protein is CASSLDPAGSYEQYF.

V is TRBV11-2 and J is TRBJ1-5, with unresolved D. From germline, CDR1 is SGHAT and CDR2 FQNNGV. The V gene lost 0 bases and the J gene lost 2 bases, with 2 bases spanning the gap. This CDR3 has 13 amino acids. The CDR3 here is CASSLDRNQPQHF. CDR3 in DNA: TGTGCCAGCAGCTTAGATCGCAATCAGCCCCAGCATTTT.

V and J are TRBV7-9 and TRBJ1-3, with D unclear. V lost 10 bases and J 0 bases, leaving 7 bases between the germline ends. Germline assignment: CDR1 SEHNR and CDR2 FQNEAQ (reference sequence). There are 12 residues in the CDR3. Written as DNA, the CDR3 is TGTGCCACCCATAACTCTGGAAACACCATATATTTT. This codes for CATHNSGNTIYF.

This chain uses TRBV10-3 with TRBJ2-1; 7 bases map to TRBD2. This CDR3 is built from 11 residues. Trimming at V came to 8 bases and at J to 9 bases, leaving 4 bases not matched to a gene. The germline CDR1 and CDR2 sequences are ENHRY and SYGVKD. The CDR3 nucleotides are TGTGCCATCGGGGCGGGGGTTGAGCAGTTCTTC. Amino acids: CAIGAGVEQFF.

The V and J genes are TRBV28 and TRBJ1-2, with a weak D call TRBD1 (6 bases). Per the germline V gene, CDR1 is MDHEN and CDR2 is SYDVKM. Trimming shortened V by 1 base and J by 2 bases, and 11 bases separated the two germline ends. The CDR3 contains 15 residues. The DNA of the CDR3 is TGTGCCAGCAGTTTATTTGACAGGCAGAACTATGGCTACACCTTC. This translates into CASSLFDRQNYGYTF.

The J gene is TRBJ1-1, the V gene TRBV5-8, with D possibly matching TRBD1 (6 bases). V was pared by 5 bases and J by 8 bases, with 19 bases between. This CDR3 is built from 14 residues. Germline V CDR1 and CDR2: SGHTS, YDEGEE. CDR3 region: CASRNRVRSEEAFF. CDR3 nucleotide sequence: TGTGCCAGCAGGAACAGGGTAAGGTCTGAAGAAGCTTTCTTT. The complete variable domain, with remaining parts taken from reference TRBV5-8 and TRBJ1-1, reads EAGVTQSPTHLIKTRGQQATLRCSPISGHTSVYWYQQALGLGLQFLLWYDEGEERNRGNFPPRFSGRQFPNYSSELNVNALELEDSALYLCASRNRVRSEEAFFGQGTRLTVV.

The chain carries TRBV27 and TRBJ1-1; D is perhaps TRBD1 (5 bases). The CDR3 covers 15 residues. CDR1 MNHEY and CDR2 SMNVEV come from the germline V gene (reference sequence). V was pared by 3 bases and J by 2 bases, with 13 bases between. The CDR3 nucleotides are TGTGCCAGCAGTTTTAATTCGAGGGACAACACTGAAGCTTTCTTT. Translating gives CASSFNSRDNTEAFF.

This rearrangement joins TRBV28 to TRBJ2-1; 12 bases match TRBD1. Germline values: CDR1 MDHEN, CDR2 SYDVKM. The CDR3 totals 16 residues. The J segment lost 7 bases and the V segment lost 6 bases, leaving 10 bases of the junction unmatched. CDR3 sequence (DNA): TGTGCCAGCAGCACACCGGGACAGGGGGCCCCGAATGAGCAGTTCTTC. Translation: CASSTPGQGAPNEQFF.

V gene TRBV7-9 combines with J gene TRBJ1-1, with D hard to call. Germline V gene data show CDR1 as SEHNR and CDR2 as FQNEAQ (reference sequence). CDR3 length equals 14 residues. The ends were cut back, 1 base at V and 2 bases at J, with 8 bases in the middle. In nucleotides, the CDR3 is TGTGCCAGCAGCTTAGGGGCTAGAAACACTGAAGCTTTCTTT. Protein: CASSLGARNTEAFF.

This clone was detected a few times. The V and J genes are TRBV6-5 and TRBJ2-7; the D gene is possibly TRBD2 (7 bases). This CDR3 contains 12 residues. CDR1 is MNHEY, CDR2 SVGAGI, per germline. V lost 7 bases to trimming and J lost 7 bases, with 14 bases between them. CDR3 residues: CASNRGAQEQYF. The CDR3 DNA is TGTGCCAGCAATCGGGGGGCGCAGGAGCAGTACTTC.

The chain uses TRBV9 and TRBJ1-2, with TRBD1 identical over 7 bases. The CDR3 has 17 amino acids. J was trimmed by 2 bases and V by 4 bases; bases with no gene match: 14. Per the germline V gene, CDR1 is SGDLS and CDR2 is YYNGEE. CDR3 in DNA: TGTGCCAGCAGCTTTTACAGGGGCGCCACAGCGAACTATGGCTACACCTTC. This sequence encodes CASSFYRGATANYGYTF.

In this sample, this clone turned up once. The CDR3 protein is CASSPEGGALSLSGNTIYF. In DNA, the CDR3 is TGTGCCAGCAGCCCGGAGGGGGGGGCGCTTTCCCTCTCTGGAAACACCATATATTTT. The chain uses TRBV7-2 and TRBJ1-3; D perhaps matches TRBD1 (6 bases). Germline-derived CDR1 and CDR2 are SGHTA and FQGNSA. Trimming cost V 5 bases and J 0 bases, with 23 bases left between them. The CDR3 runs to 19 residues.